Below are 2 T cell receptor beta chains sequenced from a single sample in a study of CD8 T cells in Susac syndrome. Random-hexamer reverse transcription was applied to roughly 0.5 to 1 ug RNA. TCRdb passed the immunoSEQ multiplex PCR reads through MiXCR, listing each CDR3 protein once. The sample lists about 160,000 distinct CDR3 sequences, under 95% seen once, with roughly 0.08% in the top ten. Sequenced input: CD4+ T cells from PBMCs. The receptors were gathered from a human donor in good health.

This chain connects TRBV6-6 to TRBJ2-3, with D perhaps TRBD2 (5 bases). V was trimmed by 0 bases and J by 6 bases, leaving 10 bases between them. The germline CDR1 and CDR2 sequences are MNHNY and SVGAGI (reference sequence). CDR3 length equals 14 residues. In DNA, the CDR3 is TGTGCCAGCAGTTACTCGTCGGGGTCGGATACGCAGTATTTT. Protein product: CASSYSSGSDTQYF.

The rearrangement joins TRBV6-5 to TRBJ1-1, with D perhaps TRBD1 (5 bases). The germline V gene has CDR1 MNHEY and CDR2 SVGAGI. The ends were cut back, 3 bases at V and 8 bases at J, with 19 bases in the middle. The CDR3 is 15 residues long. CDR3 region: CASSYKGLVGLEAFF. The CDR3, as DNA: TGTGCCAGCAGTTATAAGGGACTGGTAGGCTTGGAAGCTTTCTTT.